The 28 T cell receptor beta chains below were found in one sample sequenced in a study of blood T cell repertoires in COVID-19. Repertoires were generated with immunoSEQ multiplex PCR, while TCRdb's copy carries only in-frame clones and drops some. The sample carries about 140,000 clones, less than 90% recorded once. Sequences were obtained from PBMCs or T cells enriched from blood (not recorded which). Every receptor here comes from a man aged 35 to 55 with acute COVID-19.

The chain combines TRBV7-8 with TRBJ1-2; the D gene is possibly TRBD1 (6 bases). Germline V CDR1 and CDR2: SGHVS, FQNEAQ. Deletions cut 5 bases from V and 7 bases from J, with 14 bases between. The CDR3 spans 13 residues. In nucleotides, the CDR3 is TGTGCCAGCAGCACGGGGGGCGTGACTGGCTACACCTTC. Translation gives CASSTGGVTGYTF.

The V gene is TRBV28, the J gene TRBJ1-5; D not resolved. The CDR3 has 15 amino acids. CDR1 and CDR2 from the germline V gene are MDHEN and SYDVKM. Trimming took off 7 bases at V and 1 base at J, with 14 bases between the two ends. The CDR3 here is CASIVRGGSNQPQHF. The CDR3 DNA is TGTGCCAGCATCGTTCGGGGTGGCAGCAATCAGCCCCAGCATTTT.

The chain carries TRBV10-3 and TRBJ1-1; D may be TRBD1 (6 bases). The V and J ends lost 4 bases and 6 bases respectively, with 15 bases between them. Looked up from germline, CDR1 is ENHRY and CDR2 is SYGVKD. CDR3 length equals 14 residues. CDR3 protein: CAISVLGAQPEAFF. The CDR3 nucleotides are TGTGCCATCAGTGTTCTGGGGGCGCAACCTGAAGCTTTCTTT.

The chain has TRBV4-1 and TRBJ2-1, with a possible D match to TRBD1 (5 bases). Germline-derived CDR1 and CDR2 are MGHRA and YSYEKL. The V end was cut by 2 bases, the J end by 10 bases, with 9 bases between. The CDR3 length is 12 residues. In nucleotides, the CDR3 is TGCGCCAGCAGCCAACCCCCAGGGGAGCAGTTCTTC. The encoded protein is CASSQPPGEQFF.

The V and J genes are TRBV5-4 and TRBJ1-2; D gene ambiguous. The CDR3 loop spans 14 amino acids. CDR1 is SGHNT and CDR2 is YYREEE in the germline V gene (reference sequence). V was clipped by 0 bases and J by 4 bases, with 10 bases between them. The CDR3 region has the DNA TGTGCCAGCAGCTTGGAGAAGGGAGGCTATGGCTACACCTTC. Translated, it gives CASSLEKGGYGYTF.

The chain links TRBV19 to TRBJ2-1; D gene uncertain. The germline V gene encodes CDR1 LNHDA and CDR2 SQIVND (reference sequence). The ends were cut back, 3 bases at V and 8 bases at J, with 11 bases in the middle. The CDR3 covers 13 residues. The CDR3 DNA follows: TGTGCCAGTAGTATTGGCCCCGAGGATGAGCAGTTCTTC. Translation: CASSIGPEDEQFF.

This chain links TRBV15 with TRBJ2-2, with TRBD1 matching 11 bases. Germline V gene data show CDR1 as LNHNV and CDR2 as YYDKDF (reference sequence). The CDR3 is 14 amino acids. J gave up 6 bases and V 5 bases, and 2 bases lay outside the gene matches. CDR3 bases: TGTGCCACCAGCTGGGACAGGGGGTCCGGGGAGCTGTTTTTT. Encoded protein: CATSWDRGSGELFF.

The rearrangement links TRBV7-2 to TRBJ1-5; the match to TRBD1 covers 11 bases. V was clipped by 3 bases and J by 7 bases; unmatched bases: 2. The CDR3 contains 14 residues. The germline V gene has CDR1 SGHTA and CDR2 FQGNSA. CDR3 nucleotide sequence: TGTGCCAGCAGCTTGGGGGACAGGGGGCAGCCCCAGCATTTT. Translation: CASSLGDRGQPQHF. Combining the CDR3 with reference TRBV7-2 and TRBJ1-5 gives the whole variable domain GAGVSQSPSNKVTEKGKDVELRCDPISGHTALYWYRQSLGQGLEFLIYFQGNSAPDKSGLPSDRFSAERTGGSVSTLTIQRTQQEDSAVYLCASSLGDRGQPQHFGDGTRLSIL.

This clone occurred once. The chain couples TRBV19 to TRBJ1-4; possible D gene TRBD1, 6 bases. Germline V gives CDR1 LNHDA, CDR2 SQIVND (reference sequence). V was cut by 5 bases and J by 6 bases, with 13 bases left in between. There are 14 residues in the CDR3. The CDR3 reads CASSEQGGDEKLFF. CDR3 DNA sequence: TGTGCCAGTAGTGAACAGGGAGGGGATGAAAAACTGTTTTTT.

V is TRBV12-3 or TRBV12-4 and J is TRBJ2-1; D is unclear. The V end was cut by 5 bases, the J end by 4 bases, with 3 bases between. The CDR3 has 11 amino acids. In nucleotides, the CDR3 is TGTGCCAGCAGTCTATACAATGAGCAGTTCTTC. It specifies CASSLYNEQFF.

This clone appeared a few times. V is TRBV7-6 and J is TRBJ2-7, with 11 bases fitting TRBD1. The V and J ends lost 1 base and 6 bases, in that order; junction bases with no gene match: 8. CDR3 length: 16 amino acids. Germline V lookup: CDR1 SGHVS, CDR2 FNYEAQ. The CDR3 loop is CASSLGTGGVSGEQYF. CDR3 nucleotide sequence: TGTGCCAGCAGCTTAGGGACAGGGGGCGTTTCCGGCGAGCAGTACTTC.

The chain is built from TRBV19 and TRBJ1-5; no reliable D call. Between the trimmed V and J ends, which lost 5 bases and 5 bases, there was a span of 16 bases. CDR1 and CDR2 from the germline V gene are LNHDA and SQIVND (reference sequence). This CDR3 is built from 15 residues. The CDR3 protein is CASSLRTADYQPQHF. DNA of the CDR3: TGTGCCAGTAGTCTACGGACGGCGGACTATCAGCCCCAGCATTTT. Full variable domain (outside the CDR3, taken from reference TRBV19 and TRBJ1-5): DGGITQSPKYLFRKEGQNVTLSCEQNLNHDAMYWYRQDPGQGLRLIYYSQIVNDFQKGDIAEGYSVSREKKESFPLTVTSAQKNPTAFYLCASSLRTADYQPQHFGDGTRLSIL.

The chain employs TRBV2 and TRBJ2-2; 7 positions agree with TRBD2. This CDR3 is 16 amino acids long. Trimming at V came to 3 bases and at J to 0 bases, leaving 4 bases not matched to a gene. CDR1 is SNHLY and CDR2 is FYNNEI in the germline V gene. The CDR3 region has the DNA TGTGCCAGCAGTGAGTACAGCGGGGCGAACACCGGGGAGCTGTTTTTT. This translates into CASSEYSGANTGELFF.

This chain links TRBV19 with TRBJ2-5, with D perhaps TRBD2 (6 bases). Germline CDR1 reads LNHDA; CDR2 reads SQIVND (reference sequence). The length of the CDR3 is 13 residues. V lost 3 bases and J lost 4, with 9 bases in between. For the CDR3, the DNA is TGTGCCAGTAGTATGTCCGGGGGAGAGACCCAGTACTTC. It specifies CASSMSGGETQYF.

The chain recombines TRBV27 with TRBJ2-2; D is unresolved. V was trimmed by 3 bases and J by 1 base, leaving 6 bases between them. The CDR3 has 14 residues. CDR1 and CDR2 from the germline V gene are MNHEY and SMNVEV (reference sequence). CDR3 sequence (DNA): TGTGCCAGCAGTTTTAGCCGGAACACCGGGGAGCTGTTTTTT. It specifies CASSFSRNTGELFF.

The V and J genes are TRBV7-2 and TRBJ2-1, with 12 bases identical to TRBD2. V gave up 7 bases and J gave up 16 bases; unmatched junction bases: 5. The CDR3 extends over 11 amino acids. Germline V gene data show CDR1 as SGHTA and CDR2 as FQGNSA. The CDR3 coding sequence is TGTGCCAGCATGACTAGCGGGAGTCCATTCTTC. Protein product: CASMTSGSPFF.

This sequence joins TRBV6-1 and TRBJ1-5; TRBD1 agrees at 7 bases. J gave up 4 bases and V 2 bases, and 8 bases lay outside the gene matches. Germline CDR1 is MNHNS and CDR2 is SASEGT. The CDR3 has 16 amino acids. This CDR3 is CASSESLDRVNQPQHF. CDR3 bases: TGTGCCAGCAGTGAATCACTAGACAGGGTTAATCAGCCCCAGCATTTT.

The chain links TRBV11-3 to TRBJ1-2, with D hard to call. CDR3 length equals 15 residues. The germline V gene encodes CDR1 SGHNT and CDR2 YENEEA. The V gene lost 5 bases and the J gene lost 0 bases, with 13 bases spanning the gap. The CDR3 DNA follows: TGTGCCAGCAGCCATAAAGCGGTCTCTAACTATGGCTACACCTTC. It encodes CASSHKAVSNYGYTF.

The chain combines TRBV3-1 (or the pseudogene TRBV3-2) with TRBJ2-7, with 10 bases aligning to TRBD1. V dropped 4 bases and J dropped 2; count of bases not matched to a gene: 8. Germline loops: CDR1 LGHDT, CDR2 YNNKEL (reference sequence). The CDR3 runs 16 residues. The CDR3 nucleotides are TGTGCCAGCAGCCCGGTGGGTGGACAGGGGGCCTACGAGCAGTACTTC. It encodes CASSPVGGQGAYEQYF.

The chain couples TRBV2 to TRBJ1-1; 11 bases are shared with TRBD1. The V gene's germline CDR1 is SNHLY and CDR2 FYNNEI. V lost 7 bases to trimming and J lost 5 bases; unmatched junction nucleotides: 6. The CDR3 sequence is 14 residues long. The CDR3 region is CASTLGQGATEAFF. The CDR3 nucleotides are TGTGCCAGCACCCTAGGACAGGGGGCTACTGAAGCTTTCTTT.

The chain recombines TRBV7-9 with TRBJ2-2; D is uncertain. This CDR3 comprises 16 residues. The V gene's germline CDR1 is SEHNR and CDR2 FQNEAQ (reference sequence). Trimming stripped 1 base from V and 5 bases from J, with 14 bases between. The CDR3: CASSLGLRGGTGELFF. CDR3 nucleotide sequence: TGTGCCAGCAGCTTAGGGCTGCGCGGCGGAACCGGGGAGCTGTTTTTT.

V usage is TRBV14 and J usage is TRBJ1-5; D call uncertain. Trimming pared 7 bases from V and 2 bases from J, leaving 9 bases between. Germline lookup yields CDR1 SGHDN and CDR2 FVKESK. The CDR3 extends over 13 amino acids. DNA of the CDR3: TGTGCCAGCACCCTCGGGGGCAATCAGCCCCAGCATTTT. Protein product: CASTLGGNQPQHF. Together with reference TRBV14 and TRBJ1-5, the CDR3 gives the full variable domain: EAGVTQFPSHSVIEKGQTVTLRCDPISGHDNLYWYRRVMGKEIKFLLHFVKESKQDESGMPNNRFLAERTGGTYSTLKVQPAELEDSGVYFCASTLGGNQPQHFGDGTRLSIL.

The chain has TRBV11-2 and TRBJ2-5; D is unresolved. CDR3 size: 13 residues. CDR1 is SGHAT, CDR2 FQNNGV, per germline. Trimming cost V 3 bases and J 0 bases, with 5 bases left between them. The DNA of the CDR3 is TGTGCCAGCAGCTTCCCGTACCAAGAGACCCAGTACTTC. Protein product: CASSFPYQETQYF.

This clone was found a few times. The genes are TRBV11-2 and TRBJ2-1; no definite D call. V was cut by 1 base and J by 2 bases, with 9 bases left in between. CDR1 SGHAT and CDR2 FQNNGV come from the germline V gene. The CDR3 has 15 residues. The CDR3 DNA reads TGTGCCAGCAGCTTAGGTTTTAGTACCTACAATGAGCAGTTCTTC. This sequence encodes CASSLGFSTYNEQFF.

The CDR3 spells CASSQENFSGNTIYF. DNA of the CDR3: TGCGCCAGCAGCCAAGAAAACTTCTCAGGAAACACCATATATTTT. The chain couples TRBV4-1 to TRBJ1-3; D uncertain. CDR3 length equals 15 residues. CDR1 MGHRA and CDR2 YSYEKL come from the germline V gene. Trimming left V 0 bases short and J 4 bases short, with 10 bases between.

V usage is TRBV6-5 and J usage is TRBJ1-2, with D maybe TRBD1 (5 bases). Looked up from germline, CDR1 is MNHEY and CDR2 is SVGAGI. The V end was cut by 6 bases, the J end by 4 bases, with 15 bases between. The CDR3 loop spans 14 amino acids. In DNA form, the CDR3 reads TGTGCCAGCAGCCTGTGGGGCAGGGCCTATGGCTACACCTTC. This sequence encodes CASSLWGRAYGYTF.

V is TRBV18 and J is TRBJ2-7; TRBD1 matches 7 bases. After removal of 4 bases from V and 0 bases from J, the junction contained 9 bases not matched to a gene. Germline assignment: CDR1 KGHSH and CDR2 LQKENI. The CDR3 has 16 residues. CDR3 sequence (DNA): TGTGCCAGCTCACAACTTGGGACAGCTAGCTCCTACGAGCAGTACTTC. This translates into CASSQLGTASSYEQYF. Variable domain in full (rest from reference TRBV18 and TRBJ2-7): NAGVMQNPRHLVRRRGQEARLRCSPMKGHSHVYWYRQLPEEGLKFMVYLQKENIIDESGMPKERFSAEFPKEGPSILRIQQVVRGDSAAYFCASSQLGTASSYEQYFGPGTRLTVT.

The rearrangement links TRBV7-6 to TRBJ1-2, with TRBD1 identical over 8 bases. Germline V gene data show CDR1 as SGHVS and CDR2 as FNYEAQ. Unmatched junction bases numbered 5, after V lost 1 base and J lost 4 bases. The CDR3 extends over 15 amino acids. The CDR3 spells CASSLELGTGYGYTF. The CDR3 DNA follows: TGTGCCAGCAGCTTAGAATTAGGGACAGGCTATGGCTACACCTTC.